This is a list of T cell receptor beta chains from one sample in a study of blood T cell repertoires in COVID-19. Assay: immunoSEQ multiplex PCR; the TCRdb copy retains only in-frame clones and omits some. The data contain approximately 160,000 clones, around 84% of them seen just once; the ten biggest clones take up 4.5% to 7.5%. The sample taken for sequencing was PBMCs or T cells enriched from blood (not recorded which). The receptor source for this set is a man aged 40-50 years who had recovered from COVID-19. CDR3s include the opening cysteine and the closing phenylalanine or tryptophan. The D gene is left open where the match is weak. Some rows have no size entry. The others give once, few or many, or a class for an expanded clone.

once,.,TRBV29-1,TRBJ1-4,CSAVQGGTEKLFF,TGCAGCGCCGTACAGGGCGGTACTGAAAAACTGTTTTTT
few,.,TRBV25-1,TRBJ1-2,CAALSGGPYGYTF,TGTGCCGCCCTCTCGGGGGGCCCCTATGGCTACACCTTC
.,.,TRBV18,TRBJ1-1,CASSRERAEAFF,TGTGCCAGCTCACGGGAGAGGGCTGAAGCTTTCTTT
.,.,TRBV7-3,TRBJ1-5,CASSRTMNQPQHF,TGTGCCAGCAGCCGTACAATGAATCAGCCCCAGCATTTT
.,.,TRBV6-1,TRBJ1-2,CASSEAAERYGYTF,TGTGCCAGCAGTGAAGCGGCAGAACGCTATGGCTACACCTTC
.,TRBD2,TRBV10-3,TRBJ2-3,CAIGLTSGGYTDTQYF,TGTGCCATCGGACTAACTAGCGGGGGGTACACAGATACGCAGTATTTT
.,.,TRBV30,TRBJ1-5,CAWGQGGDQPQHF,TGTGCCTGGGGTCAGGGCGGGGATCAGCCCCAGCATTTT
.,TRBD1,TRBV27,TRBJ2-7,CASKGVQGGYEQYF,TGTGCCAGCAAGGGGGTACAGGGGGGCTACGAGCAGTACTTC
.,.,TRBV5-1,TRBJ1-3,CASREDRRGGNTIYF,TGCGCCAGCAGGGAAGACAGGCGCGGTGGAAACACCATATATTTT
.,.,TRBV29-1,TRBJ1-5,CSAAQVASNQPQHF,TGCAGCGCAGCCCAGGTTGCTAGCAATCAGCCCCAGCATTTT
once,TRBD1,TRBV10-2,TRBJ1-5,CASSDRTGYQPQHF,TGCGCCAGCAGTGATAGGACAGGGTATCAGCCCCAGCATTTT
.,TRBD2,TRBV27,TRBJ2-3,CASSPTLRTSGETDTQYF,TGTGCCAGCAGTCCGACCCTCCGGACTAGCGGGGAGACAGATACGCAGTATTTT
few,.,TRBV18,TRBJ1-6,CASSLSSVQGPNNSPLHF,TGTGCCAGCTCACTGTCCTCGGTGCAGGGCCCGAATAATTCACCCCTCCACTTT